The rows below give T cell receptor beta chains drawn from one sample of a study of vaccination effects on CD4 cells after COVID-19. The antigens of these receptors remain unknown. The data were produced by immunoSEQ multiplex PCR, yet TCRdb's version contains in-frame clones alone and is incomplete. The data show roughly 70,000 clones, with just under 75% seen just once and 1.5% to 1.7% held by the top ten. The sequencing used CD4+ T cells from PBMCs cultured with HCoV-229E spike peptides, collected after COVID-19 vaccination. Receptors were obtained from a human donor who received a COVID-19 vaccine. Both conserved end residues are part of each CDR3. D genes are given only for firm matches. Size tells how often a clone was seen (once, few, many) or the class of an expanded clone, and some rows leave it out.

j_call v_call clone_size d_call cdr3_aa cdr3_nt
TRBJ2-5 TRBV2 - - CASWGERGQETQYF TGTGCCAGCTGGGGGGAAAGGGGCCAAGAGACCCAGTACTTC
TRBJ2-3 TRBV7-9 - - CASSFKGGGTDTQYF TGTGCCAGCAGCTTCAAGGGGGGGGGCACAGATACGCAGTATTTT
TRBJ1-2 TRBV9 - TRBD1 CASTHRGRFYGYTF TGTGCCAGCACGCACAGGGGGCGCTTCTATGGCTACACCTTC
TRBJ2-4 TRBV7-8 - TRBD2 CASSSGGSGGASHIQYF TGTGCCAGCAGCTCGGGCGGTAGCGGGGGGGCCAGCCACATTCAGTACTTC
TRBJ1-2 TRBV29-1 - - CSVENGYTF TGCAGCGTTGAGAATGGCTACACCTTC
TRBJ2-5 TRBV20-1 - - CSASPRAETQYF TGCAGTGCTAGTCCCAGGGCAGAGACCCAGTACTTC
TRBJ1-5 TRBV6-6 - - CASSYSGQPQHF TGTGCCAGCAGTTACTCGGGTCAGCCCCAGCATTTT
TRBJ1-6 TRBV5-1 - TRBD1 CASSTRTGGSYNSPLHF TGCGCCAGCAGCACCAGGACAGGCGGCTCCTATAATTCACCCCTCCACTTT
TRBJ1-2 TRBV6-1 - - CASSEVHLGSYGYTF TGTGCCAGCAGTGAAGTCCATCTTGGGTCCTATGGCTACACCTTC
TRBJ2-5 TRBV19 - - CASRDRETQYF TGTGCCAGTAGGGACAGAGAGACCCAGTACTTC
TRBJ2-6 TRBV3-1/TRBV3-2 - - CASSQDGAELSGANVLTF TGTGCCAGCAGCCAAGATGGGGCCGAGCTATCTGGGGCCAACGTCCTGACTTTC
TRBJ2-2 TRBV24-1 - - CATKPRGANTGELFF TGTGCCACCAAACCTAGGGGGGCGAACACCGGGGAGCTGTTTTTT
TRBJ2-5 TRBV18 - - CASSGPDGTGWTQYF TGTGCCAGCTCAGGGCCTGACGGGACCGGGTGGACCCAGTACTTC
TRBJ2-2 TRBV11-1 - - CASSLFGGHNTGELFF TGTGCCAGCAGTCTTTTTGGGGGCCATAACACCGGGGAGCTGTTTTTT
TRBJ1-2 TRBV29-1 once - CSVEGSPHTF TGCAGCGTTGAAGGCTCCCCCCACACCTTC
TRBJ1-4 TRBV28 - - CASSFGRNEKLFF TGTGCCAGCAGTTTCGGCAGAAATGAAAAACTGTTTTTT
TRBJ1-5 TRBV2 - - CASSGLQGGNQPQHF TGTGCCAGCAGCGGACTACAGGGCGGCAATCAGCCCCAGCATTTT
TRBJ1-1 TRBV6-6 few - CASSSNKGTEAFF TGTGCCAGCTCCAGTAATAAGGGGACTGAAGCTTTCTTT
TRBJ1-2 TRBV6-5 - - CASRVGQTDYGYTF TGTGCCAGCAGAGTAGGACAGACCGACTATGGCTACACCTTC
TRBJ2-5 TRBV5-8 few - CASSRENRETQYF TGTGCCAGCAGCCGAGAAAATCGGGAGACCCAGTACTTC
TRBJ2-5 TRBV5-6 - - CASSLVATHSRETQYF TGTGCCAGCAGCTTGGTGGCAACACACAGCAGAGAGACCCAGTACTTC
TRBJ2-5 TRBV3-1/TRBV3-2 - - CASSQTPFWETQYF TGTGCCAGCAGCCAGACACCTTTTTGGGAGACCCAGTACTTC
TRBJ2-2 TRBV28 - - CASSPTGRRLAGELFF TGTGCCAGCAGTCCCACAGGGCGTCGATTGGCCGGGGAGCTGTTTTTT
TRBJ1-6 TRBV3-1/TRBV3-2 - - CASSLGTYNSPLHF TGTGCCAGCAGCCTAGGCACCTATAATTCACCCCTCCACTTT
TRBJ1-6 TRBV27 - TRBD1 CASTTPGQGNSPLHF TGTGCCAGCACTACCCCGGGACAGGGGAATTCACCCCTCCACTTT
TRBJ1-2 TRBV7-2 - TRBD1 CASSSIRGLNYGYTF TGTGCCAGCAGCTCCATCAGGGGGTTAAACTATGGCTACACCTTC
TRBJ2-2 TRBV9 - TRBD2 CASSVSGGTTGELFF TGTGCCAGCAGCGTTAGCGGGGGGACTACCGGGGAGCTGTTTTTT
TRBJ2-6 TRBV4-1 once - CASSQDQGRANSGANVLTF TGCGCCAGCAGCCAAGATCAAGGCAGGGCGAACTCTGGGGCCAACGTCCTGACTTTC
TRBJ1-2 TRBV5-1 - TRBD1 CASSMTVRGQGYGYTF TGCGCCAGCAGCATGACCGTCAGGGGGCAGGGCTATGGCTACACCTTC
TRBJ1-2 TRBV3-1/TRBV3-2 - - CASSQDARGYTF TGTGCCAGCAGCCAAGATGCTAGGGGCTACACCTTC
TRBJ1-3 TRBV6-5 once - CASHDRSGNTIYF TGTGCCAGCCACGATCGCTCTGGAAACACCATATATTTT
TRBJ1-3 TRBV7-9 - TRBD1 CASSSDRVGNTIYF TGTGCCAGCAGCTCCGACAGGGTTGGAAACACCATATATTTT
TRBJ1-1 TRBV9 - - CASSVAMGTEAFF TGTGCCAGCAGCGTAGCTATGGGCACTGAAGCTTTCTTT
TRBJ2-1 TRBV19 - - CASSIDRSSYNEQFF TGTGCCAGTTCTATAGACCGGAGCTCCTACAATGAGCAGTTCTTC
TRBJ1-5 TRBV7-2 - - CASSSGSYQPQHF TGTGCCAGCAGCTCCGGGTCGTATCAGCCCCAGCATTTT
TRBJ2-3 TRBV29-1 - - CSVEEPRGDTQYF TGCAGCGTTGAAGAGCCCCGCGGAGATACGCAGTATTTT
TRBJ2-5 TRBV5-1 - TRBD2 CASSLDRGGAGKTQYF TGCGCCAGCAGCTTGGATCGCGGGGGGGCCGGGAAGACCCAGTACTTC
TRBJ1-3 TRBV12-3/TRBV12-4 once - CASKGGGNTIYF TGTGCCTCTAAAGGGGGTGGAAACACCATATATTTT
TRBJ2-1 TRBV7-2 - - CASSWQQKSYNEQFF TGTGCCAGCAGCTGGCAACAGAAATCCTACAATGAGCAGTTCTTC
TRBJ1-2 TRBV19 - - CASSMTGFYGYTF TGTGCCAGTAGTATGACCGGATTCTATGGCTACACCTTC
TRBJ2-6 TRBV7-8 - - CASSLSSGANVLTF TGTGCCAGCAGCTTGTCCTCTGGGGCCAACGTCCTGACTTTC
TRBJ2-3 TRBV30 - - CAWSVPGGTDTQYF TGTGCCTGGAGTGTCCCAGGGGGCACAGATACGCAGTATTTT
TRBJ1-4 TRBV24-1 once - CATNQAGDNEKLFF TGTGCCACCAATCAGGCAGGAGATAATGAAAAACTGTTTTTT
TRBJ1-6 TRBV30 - - CASQGGSYNSPLHF TGTGCCTCCCAGGGAGGGTCCTATAATTCACCCCTCCACTTT
TRBJ2-1 TRBV6-5 - TRBD2 CASSYYGGGPVEQFF TGTGCCAGCAGTTATTACGGGGGGGGGCCGGTTGAGCAGTTCTTC
TRBJ2-2 TRBV5-5 - TRBD2 CASSLQAGRATGELFF TGTGCCAGCAGCTTGCAGGCGGGGAGGGCCACCGGGGAGCTGTTTTTT
TRBJ1-2 TRBV5-6 - - CGAGWGAFGYTF TGTGGGGCGGGGTGGGGGGCCTTTGGCTACACCTTC
TRBJ1-5 TRBV7-6 - - CASSPTGMSNQPQHF TGTGCCAGCAGCCCAACAGGGATGAGCAATCAGCCCCAGCATTTT
TRBJ1-5 TRBV7-3 - TRBD1 CASSKPGQGFPSNQPQHF TGTGCCAGCAGCAAGCCGGGACAGGGCTTCCCTAGCAATCAGCCCCAGCATTTT
TRBJ2-6 TRBV15 - TRBD1 CATGGRAGANVLTF TGTGCCACAGGGGGCAGGGCTGGGGCCAACGTCCTGACTTTC